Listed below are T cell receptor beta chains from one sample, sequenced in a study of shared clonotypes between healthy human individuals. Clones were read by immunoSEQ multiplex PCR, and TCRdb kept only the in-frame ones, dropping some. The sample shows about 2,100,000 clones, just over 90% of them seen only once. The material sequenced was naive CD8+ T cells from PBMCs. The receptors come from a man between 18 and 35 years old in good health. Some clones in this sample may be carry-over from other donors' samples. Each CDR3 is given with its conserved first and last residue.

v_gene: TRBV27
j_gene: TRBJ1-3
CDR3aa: CASRPGRSSGNTIYF

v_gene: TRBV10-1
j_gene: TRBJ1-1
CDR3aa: CASSEAGSTEAFF

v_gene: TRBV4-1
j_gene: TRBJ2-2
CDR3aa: CASSQDRPSGRRELFF

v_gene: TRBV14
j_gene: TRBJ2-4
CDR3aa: CASSFVQNIQYF

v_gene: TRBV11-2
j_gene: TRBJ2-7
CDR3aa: CASSLDTRALWGEQYF

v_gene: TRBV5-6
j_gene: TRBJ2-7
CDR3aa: CASSAGLAESSYEQYF

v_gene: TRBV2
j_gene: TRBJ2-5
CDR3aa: CASRDLGQGAGETQYF

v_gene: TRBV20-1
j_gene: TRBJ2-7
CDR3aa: CSARVGVVPYF

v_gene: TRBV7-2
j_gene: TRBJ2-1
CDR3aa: CASSSPGRDPYNEQFF

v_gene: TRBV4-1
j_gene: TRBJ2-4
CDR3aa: CASSLFRGAKNIQYF

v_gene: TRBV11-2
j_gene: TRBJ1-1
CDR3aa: CASSGGLGNTEAFF

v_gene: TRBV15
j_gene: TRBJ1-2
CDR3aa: CATSRGNRGGGYTF

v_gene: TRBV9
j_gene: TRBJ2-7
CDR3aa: CASSVNPVAGTYEQYF

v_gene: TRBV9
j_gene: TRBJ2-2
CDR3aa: CASSVVGGTGELFF

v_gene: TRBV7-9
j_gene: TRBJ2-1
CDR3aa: CASSPPLGGHEQFF

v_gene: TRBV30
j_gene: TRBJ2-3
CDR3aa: CAWSSGSSGTADTQYF

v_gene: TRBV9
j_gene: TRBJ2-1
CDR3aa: CASSVERNLNEQFF

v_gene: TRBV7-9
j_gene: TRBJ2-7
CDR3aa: CASSLMFAYEQYF

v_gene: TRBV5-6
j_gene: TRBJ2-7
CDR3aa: CASSFEAGEVYEQYF

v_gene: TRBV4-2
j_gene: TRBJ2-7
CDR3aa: CASSQGQNTYEQYF

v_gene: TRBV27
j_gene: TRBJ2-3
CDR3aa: CASRLQGEFPTDTQYF

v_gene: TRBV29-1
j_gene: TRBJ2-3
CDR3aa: CSVEDGGASGGSTDTQYF

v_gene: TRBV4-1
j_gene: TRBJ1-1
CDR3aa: CASSQVTGEGTEAFF

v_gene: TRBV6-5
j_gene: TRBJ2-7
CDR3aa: CASSYSAGARHEQYF

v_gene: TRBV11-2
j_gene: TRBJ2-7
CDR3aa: CASSFNPGINEQYF

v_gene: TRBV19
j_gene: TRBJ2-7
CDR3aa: CASSSRDRLYEQYF

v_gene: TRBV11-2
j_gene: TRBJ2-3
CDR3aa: CASSPRMGQDRTDTQYF

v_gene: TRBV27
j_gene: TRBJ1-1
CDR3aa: CASSLGPGVNTEAFF

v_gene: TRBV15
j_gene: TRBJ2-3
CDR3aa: CATSRAGQGTDTQYF

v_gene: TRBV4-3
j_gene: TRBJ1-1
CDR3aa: CASSQDIGTTMNSEAFF

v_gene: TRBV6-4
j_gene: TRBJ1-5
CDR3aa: CASSESGGGQPQHF

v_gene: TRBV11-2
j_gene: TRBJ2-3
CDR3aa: CASSSLLRSHFTDTQYF

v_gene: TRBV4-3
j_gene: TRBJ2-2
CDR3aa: CASSQGTGGVGGELFF

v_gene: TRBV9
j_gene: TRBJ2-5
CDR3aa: CASSAPGLAGSETQYF

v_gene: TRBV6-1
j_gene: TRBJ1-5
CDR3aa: CASSEAGISFNQPQHF

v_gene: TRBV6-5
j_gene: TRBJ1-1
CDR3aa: CASSYSEGTEAFF

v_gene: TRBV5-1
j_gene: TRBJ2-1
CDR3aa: CASSFRASGRDSSYNEQFF

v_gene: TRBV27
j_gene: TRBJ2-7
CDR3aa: CASSLTGGSYEQYF

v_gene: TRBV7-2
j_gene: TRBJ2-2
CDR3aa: CASPIRGNGGELFF

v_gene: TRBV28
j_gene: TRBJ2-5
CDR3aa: CASSLGSQETQYF

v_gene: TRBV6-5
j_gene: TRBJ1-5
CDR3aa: CASSYSEGTQPQHF